This T cell receptor (beta chain) was obtained from a study of blood T cell repertoires in COVID-19. Method: immunoSEQ multiplex PCR; TCRdb's copy keeps in-frame clones and lacks some. The sample carries 75,000 to 95,000 clones, 88% recorded once. The table lists this clone with a count of one. CDR3 length: 17 residues. V was pared by 1 base and J by 0 bases, with 16 bases between. Germline CDR1 and CDR2: SGHDN and FVKESK. Input material: peripheral blood. The chain has TRBV14 and TRBJ2-7; D possibly corresponds to TRBD1 (6 bases). This clonotype was sampled from a man aged 50 or older with active COVID-19. CDR3 nucleotides: TGTGCCAGCAGCCAAGGTCTGGTCCGGGACAACTCCTACGAGCAGTACTTC. Translation gives CASSQGLVRDNSYEQYF.